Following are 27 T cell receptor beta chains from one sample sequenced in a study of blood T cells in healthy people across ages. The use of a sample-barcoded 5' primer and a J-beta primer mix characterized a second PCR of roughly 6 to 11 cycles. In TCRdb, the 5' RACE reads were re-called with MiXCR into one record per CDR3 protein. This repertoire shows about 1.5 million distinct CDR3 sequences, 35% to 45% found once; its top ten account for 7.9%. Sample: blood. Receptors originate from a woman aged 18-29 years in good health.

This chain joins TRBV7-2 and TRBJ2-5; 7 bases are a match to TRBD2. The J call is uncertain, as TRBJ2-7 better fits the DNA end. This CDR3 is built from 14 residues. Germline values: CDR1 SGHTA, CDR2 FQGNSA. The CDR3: CASSGSASGNEQYF. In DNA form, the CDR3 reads TGTGCCAGCTCGGGGAGTGCCAGCGGGAACGAGCAGTACTTC.

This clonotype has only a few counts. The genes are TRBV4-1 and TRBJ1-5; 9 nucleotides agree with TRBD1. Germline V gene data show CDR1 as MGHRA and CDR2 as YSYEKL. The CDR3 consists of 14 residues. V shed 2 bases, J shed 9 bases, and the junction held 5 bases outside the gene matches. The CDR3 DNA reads TGCGCCAGCAGCCAAAGGACAGGGGTCCGGCCCCAGCATTTT. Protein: CASSQRTGVRPQHF.

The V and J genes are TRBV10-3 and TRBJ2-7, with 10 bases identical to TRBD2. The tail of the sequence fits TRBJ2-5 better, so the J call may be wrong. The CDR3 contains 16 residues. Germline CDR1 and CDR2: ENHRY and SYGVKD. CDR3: CAISEVASGRRETQYF. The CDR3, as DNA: TGTGCCATCAGTGAAGTGGCTAGCGGGAGACGGGAGACCCAGTACTTC.

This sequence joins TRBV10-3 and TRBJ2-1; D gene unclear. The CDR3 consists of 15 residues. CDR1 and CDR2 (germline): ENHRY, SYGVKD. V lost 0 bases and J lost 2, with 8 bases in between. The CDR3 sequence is CAISESRIAYNEQFF. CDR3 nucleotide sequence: TGTGCCATCAGTGAGTCGAGGATTGCCTACAATGAGCAGTTCTTC.

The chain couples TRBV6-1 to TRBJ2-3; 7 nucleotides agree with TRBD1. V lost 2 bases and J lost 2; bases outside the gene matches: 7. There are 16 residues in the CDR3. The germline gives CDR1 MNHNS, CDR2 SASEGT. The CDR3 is CASSEHRTGLTDTQYF. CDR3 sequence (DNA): TGTGCCAGCAGTGAACATCGGACAGGACTCACAGATACGCAGTATTTT.

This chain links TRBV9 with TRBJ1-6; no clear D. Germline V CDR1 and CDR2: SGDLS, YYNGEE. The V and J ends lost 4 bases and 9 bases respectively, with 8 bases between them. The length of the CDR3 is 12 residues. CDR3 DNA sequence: TGTGCCAGCAGCACCGCGACTTCACCCCTCCACTTT. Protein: CASSTATSPLHF. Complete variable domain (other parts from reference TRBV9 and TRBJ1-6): DSGVTQTPKHLITATGQRVTLRCSPRSGDLSVYWYQQSLDQGLQFLIQYYNGEERAKGNILERFSAQQFPDLHSELNLSSLELGDSALYFCASSTATSPLHFGNGTRLTVT.

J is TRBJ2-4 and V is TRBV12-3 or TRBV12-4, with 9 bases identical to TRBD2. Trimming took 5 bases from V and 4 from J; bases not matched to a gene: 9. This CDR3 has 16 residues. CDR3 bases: TGTGCCAGCAGTCCCGCCGGGACTAGCCCAAAAAACATTCAGTACTTC. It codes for CASSPAGTSPKNIQYF.

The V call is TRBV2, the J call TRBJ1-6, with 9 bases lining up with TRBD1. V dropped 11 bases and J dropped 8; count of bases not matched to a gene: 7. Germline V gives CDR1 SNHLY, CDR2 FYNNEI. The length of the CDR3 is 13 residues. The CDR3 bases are TGTGCCGGGACAGGGAGCGGACATTCACCCCTCCACTTT. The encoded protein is CAGTGSGHSPLHF.

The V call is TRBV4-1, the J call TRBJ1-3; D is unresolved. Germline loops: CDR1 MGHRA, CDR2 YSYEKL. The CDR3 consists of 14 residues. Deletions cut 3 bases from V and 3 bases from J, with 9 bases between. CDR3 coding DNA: TGCGCCAGCAGCCAGGGCCTCTATGGAAACACCATATATTTT. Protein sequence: CASSQGLYGNTIYF.

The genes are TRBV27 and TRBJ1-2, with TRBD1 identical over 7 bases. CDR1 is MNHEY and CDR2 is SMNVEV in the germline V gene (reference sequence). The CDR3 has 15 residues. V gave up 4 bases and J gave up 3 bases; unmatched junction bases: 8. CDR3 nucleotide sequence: TGTGCCAGCAGTTATAAGACAGGGTGGGACTATGGCTACACCTTC. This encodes CASSYKTGWDYGYTF.

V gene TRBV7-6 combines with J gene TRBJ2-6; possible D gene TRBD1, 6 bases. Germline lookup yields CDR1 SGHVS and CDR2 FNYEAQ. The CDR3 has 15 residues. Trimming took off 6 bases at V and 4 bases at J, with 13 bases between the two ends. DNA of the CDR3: TGTGCCAGCAGTTCCACAGGGTCCGGGGCCAACGTCCTGACTTTC. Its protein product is CASSSTGSGANVLTF.

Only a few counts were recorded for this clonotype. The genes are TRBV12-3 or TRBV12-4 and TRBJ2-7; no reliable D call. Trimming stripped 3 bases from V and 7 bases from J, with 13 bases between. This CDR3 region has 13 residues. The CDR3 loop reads CASSFWPDGEQYF. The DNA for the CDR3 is TGTGCCAGCAGTTTTTGGCCGGACGGGGAGCAGTACTTC.

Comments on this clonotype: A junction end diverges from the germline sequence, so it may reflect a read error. The CDR3: CASSFVGGASYEQNF. In DNA form, the CDR3 reads TGTGCCAGCAGTTTCGTCGGCGGGGCTTCCTACGAGCAGAACTTC. This sequence joins TRBV12-3 or TRBV12-4 and TRBJ2-5; possible D gene TRBD2, 6 bases. The CDR3 has 15 amino acids.

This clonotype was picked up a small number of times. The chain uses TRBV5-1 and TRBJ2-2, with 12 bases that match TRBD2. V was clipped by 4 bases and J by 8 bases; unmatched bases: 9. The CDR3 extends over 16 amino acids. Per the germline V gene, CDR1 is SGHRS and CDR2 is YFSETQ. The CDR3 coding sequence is TGCGCCAGCAGCGCCACTAGCGGGAGGACTGGTGGGGAGCTGTTTTTT. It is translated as CASSATSGRTGGELFF.

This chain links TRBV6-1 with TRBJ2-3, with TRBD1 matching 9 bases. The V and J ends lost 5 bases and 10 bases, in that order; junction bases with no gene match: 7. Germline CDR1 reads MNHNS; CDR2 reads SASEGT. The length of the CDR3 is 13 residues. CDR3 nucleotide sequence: TGTGCCAGCAGTCTAGGGGACAGGGAAGCGCAGTATTTT. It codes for CASSLGDREAQYF.

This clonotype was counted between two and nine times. This CDR3 is CASSLAFRGGSRYEQYF. CDR3 sequence (DNA): TGTGCCAGCAGTTTAGCCTTTCGAGGCGGGAGTAGGTACGAGCAGTACTTC. The chain joins TRBV12-3 or TRBV12-4 to TRBJ2-7, with TRBD2 identical over 7 bases. The V gene end was trimmed by 0 bases and the J gene end by 4 bases; junction bases not matched to a gene: 12. The CDR3 extends over 17 amino acids.

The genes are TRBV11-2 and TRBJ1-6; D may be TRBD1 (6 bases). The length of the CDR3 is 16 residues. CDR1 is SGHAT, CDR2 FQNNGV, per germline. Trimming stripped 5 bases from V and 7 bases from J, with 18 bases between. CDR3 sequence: CASSQDSCTLNSPLHF. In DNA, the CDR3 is TGTGCCAGCAGCCAGGACAGTTGTACCCTGAATTCACCCCTCCACTTT.

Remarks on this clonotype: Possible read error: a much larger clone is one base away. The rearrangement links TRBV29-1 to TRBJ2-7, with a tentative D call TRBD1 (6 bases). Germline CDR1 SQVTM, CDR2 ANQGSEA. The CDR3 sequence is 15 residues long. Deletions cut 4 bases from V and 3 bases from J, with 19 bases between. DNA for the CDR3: TGCAGCGTTGCCAAAGGGGACACCGGGGACTACGAGCAGTACTTC. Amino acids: CSVAKGDTGDYEQYF.

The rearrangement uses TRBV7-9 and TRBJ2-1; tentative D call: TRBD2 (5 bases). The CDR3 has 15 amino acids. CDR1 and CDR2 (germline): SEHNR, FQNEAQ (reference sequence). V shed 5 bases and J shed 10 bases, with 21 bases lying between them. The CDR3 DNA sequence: TGTGCCAGCAGCCCTCTCTGGACTCTATACCCAGAGCAGTTCTTC. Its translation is CASSPLWTLYPEQFF.

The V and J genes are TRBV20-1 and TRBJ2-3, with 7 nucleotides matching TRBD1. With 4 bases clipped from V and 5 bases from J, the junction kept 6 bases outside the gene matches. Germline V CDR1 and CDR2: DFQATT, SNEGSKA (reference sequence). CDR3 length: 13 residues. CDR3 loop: CSATVTGVDTQYF. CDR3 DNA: TGCAGTGCTACCGTCACAGGGGTAGATACGCAGTATTTT.

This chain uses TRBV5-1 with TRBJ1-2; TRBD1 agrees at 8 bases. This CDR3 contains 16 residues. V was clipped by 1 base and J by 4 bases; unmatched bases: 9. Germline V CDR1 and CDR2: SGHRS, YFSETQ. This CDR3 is CASSLRGRQGSYGYTF. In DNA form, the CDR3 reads TGCGCCAGCAGCTTGCGAGGCCGACAGGGGAGCTATGGCTACACCTTC.

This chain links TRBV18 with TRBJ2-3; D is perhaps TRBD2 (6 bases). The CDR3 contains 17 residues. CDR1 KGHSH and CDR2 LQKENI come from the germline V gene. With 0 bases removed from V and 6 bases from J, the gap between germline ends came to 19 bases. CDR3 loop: CASSPPVTSISRDTQYF. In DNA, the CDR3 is TGTGCCAGCTCACCACCGGTCACTAGCATTTCTCGGGATACGCAGTATTTT.

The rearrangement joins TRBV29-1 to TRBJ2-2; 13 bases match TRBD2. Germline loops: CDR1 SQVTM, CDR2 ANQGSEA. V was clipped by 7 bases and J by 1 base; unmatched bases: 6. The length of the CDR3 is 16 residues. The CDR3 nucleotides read TGCAGCGCCGCGACTAGCGGGGGGCTGAACACCGGGGAGCTGTTTTTT. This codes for CSAATSGGLNTGELFF.

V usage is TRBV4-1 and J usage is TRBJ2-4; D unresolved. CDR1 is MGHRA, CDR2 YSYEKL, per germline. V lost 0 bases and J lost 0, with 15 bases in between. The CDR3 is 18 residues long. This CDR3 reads CASSQDNWATVAKNIQYF. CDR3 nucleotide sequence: TGCGCCAGCAGCCAAGATAATTGGGCGACGGTAGCCAAAAACATTCAGTACTTC.

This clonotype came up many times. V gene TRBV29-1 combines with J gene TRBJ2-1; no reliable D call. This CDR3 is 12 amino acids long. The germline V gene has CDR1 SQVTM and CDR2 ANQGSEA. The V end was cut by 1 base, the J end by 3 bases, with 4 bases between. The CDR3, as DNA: TGCAGCGTTGAAGGGAACTACAATGAGCAGTTCTTC. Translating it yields CSVEGNYNEQFF.

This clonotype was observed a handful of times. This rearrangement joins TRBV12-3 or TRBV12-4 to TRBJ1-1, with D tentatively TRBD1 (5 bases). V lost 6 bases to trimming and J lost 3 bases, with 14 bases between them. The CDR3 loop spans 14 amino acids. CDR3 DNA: TGTGCCAGCAGGAGGGGAGGGAGAGACACTGAAGCTTTCTTT. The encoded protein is CASRRGGRDTEAFF.

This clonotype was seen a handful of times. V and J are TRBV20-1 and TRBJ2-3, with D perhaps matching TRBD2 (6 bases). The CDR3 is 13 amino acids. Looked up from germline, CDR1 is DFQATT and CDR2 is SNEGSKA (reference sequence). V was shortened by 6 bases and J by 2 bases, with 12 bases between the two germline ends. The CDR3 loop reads CSAARTITDTQYF. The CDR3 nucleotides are TGCAGTGCGGCGCGGACTATCACAGATACGCAGTATTTT.